This T cell receptor beta chain was identified during a study of somatic mutations in cytotoxic T cells in rheumatoid arthritis. Measured with immunoSEQ multiplex PCR; TCRdb has only the in-frame clones, and not every one. The sample has around 20,000 clones; around four fifths are singletons. CDR1 and CDR2 from the germline V gene are SGHDT and YYEEEE. CDR3 size: 14 residues. Trimming left V 2 bases short and J 2 bases short, with 11 bases between. The chain combines TRBV5-6 with TRBJ2-7; D is unclear. What was sequenced was CD8+ T cells sorted from blood. The clonotype comes from an adult with rheumatoid arthritis. This CDR3 reads CASSFITSTYEQYF. Written as DNA, the CDR3 is TGTGCCAGCAGCTTTATAACAAGTACCTACGAGCAGTACTTC.